This T cell receptor (beta chain) appears in the sequencing data of a study of T cells in Graves' hyperthyroidism and ophthalmopathy. V was trimmed by 6 bases and J by 5 bases, leaving 16 bases between them. This CDR3 has 14 residues. From germline, CDR1 is MDHEN and CDR2 SYDVKM. The source material, RNA transcripts, was used to amplify TCR beta CDR3 regions. The HTBI primer set served for first-round RT-PCR of the TCR CDR3. One entry per CDR3 protein results from TCRdb running MiXCR on the multiplex PCR reads. Among approximately 400,000 distinct CDR3 sequences listed, about 14% were seen once. This clonotype was seen repeatedly, ten times or more.

The chain employs TRBV28 and TRBJ2-5; a weak D match, TRBD2 (7 bases). Specimen: blood. The TCR sequence derives from a man aged 30 to 39 with Graves' hyperthyroidism that later progressed to Graves' ophthalmopathy. The chain's CDR3 is CASRRGGARETQYF. CDR3 in DNA: TGTGCCAGCAGAAGGGGGGGGGCGAGGGAGACCCAGTACTTC. Together with reference TRBV28 and TRBJ2-5, the CDR3 gives the full variable domain: DVKVTQSSRYLVKRTGEKVFLECVQDMDHENMFWYRQDPGLGLRLIYFSYDVKMKEKGDIPEGYSVSREKKERFSLILESASTNQTSMYLCASRRGGARETQYFGPGTRLLVL.